These 3 T cell receptor beta chains were sequenced from one sample in a study of blood T cell repertoires in COVID-19. Some clones are missing from TCRdb's copy, which holds only in-frame ones; the method was immunoSEQ multiplex PCR. The profile covers 200,000 to 250,000 clones, with around 85% appearing a single time and around 9.8% taken by the ten largest. The material sequenced was PBMCs or T cells enriched from blood (not recorded which). Receptor source: a woman aged 50 to 60 with acute COVID-19.

The chain recombines TRBV6-2 or TRBV6-3 with TRBJ1-2; TRBD1 matches at 12 bases. CDR1 and CDR2 (germline): MNHEY, SVGEGT. The CDR3 totals 20 residues. Germline trimming cut 0 bases from V and 2 bases from J; bases unmatched to any gene: 13. The CDR3 loop is CASSYSMSGTGGLRNYGYTF. The CDR3 DNA follows: TGTGCCAGCAGTTACTCGATGTCCGGGACAGGGGGCCTTAGGAACTATGGCTACACCTTC.

A few counts support this clone. The chain is built from TRBV12-5 and TRBJ1-1, with 9 positions matching TRBD1. The germline V gene has CDR1 LGHNT and CDR2 FRNRAP. The CDR3 contains 14 residues. With V trimmed by 4 bases and J by 6 bases, 6 bases remained unmatched. The CDR3 DNA reads TGTGCTAGTGGTTCCCCGGGACAGGGAGCTGAAGCTTTCTTT. Translating it yields CASGSPGQGAEAFF.

The V call is TRBV7-2, the J call TRBJ1-1; D gene uncertain. The CDR3 sequence is 15 residues long. Per the germline V gene, CDR1 is SGHTA and CDR2 is FQGNSA. The ends were cut back, 5 bases at V and 2 bases at J, with 15 bases in the middle. The CDR3 DNA sequence: TGTGCCAGCAGCCCACCCTGGCCACAAAACACTGAAGCTTTCTTT. Its translation is CASSPPWPQNTEAFF.